The 24 T cell receptor beta chains in this list originate from one sample, sequenced in a study of graft-versus-host responses after intestinal transplantation. Sequencing used immunoSEQ multiplex PCR; TCRdb keeps in-frame clones, though not all of them. The sample includes 4,600 or so clones, over 25% of them seen just once. The sequencing used alloreactive CD4+ T cells from a mixed lymphocyte reaction culture, collected before intestinal transplant. Subset here: CFSE-low proliferating T cells sorted from approximately 6-day pre-transplant mixed lymphocyte reaction (GvH or HvG direction). Source of these receptors: a human patient who received an intestinal transplant.

By sample share, this clone is medium-sized (0.01 to 0.1%). The J gene is TRBJ2-7, the V gene TRBV18; D is possibly TRBD1 (6 bases). The germline V gene encodes CDR1 KGHSH and CDR2 LQKENI. V was cut by 3 bases and J by 4 bases, with 10 bases left in between. CDR3 length equals 13 residues. In DNA form, the CDR3 reads TGTGCCAGCTCACCTGGACAGCCATACGAGCAGTACTTC. Amino acids: CASSPGQPYEQYF.

Judged by abundance, this clone is medium-sized. V gene TRBV14 combines with J gene TRBJ2-7; 7 bases are a match to TRBD2. The V gene end was trimmed by 1 base and the J gene end by 4 bases; junction bases not matched to a gene: 4. There are 14 residues in the CDR3. Germline values: CDR1 SGHDN, CDR2 FVKESK. The CDR3 bases are TGTGCCAGCAGCCAAGTGACTAGCTGGTACGAGCAGTACTTC. This encodes CASSQVTSWYEQYF.

Judged by abundance, this clone is large. The rearrangement uses TRBV5-6 and TRBJ1-1; 7 bases line up with TRBD1. From germline, CDR1 is SGHDT and CDR2 YYEEEE. V shed 0 bases and J 1 base; nucleotides not matched to a gene: 3. The CDR3 is 15 residues long. This CDR3 is CASSLGTGRNTEAFF. In nucleotides, the CDR3 is TGTGCCAGCAGCTTGGGGACAGGACGGAACACTGAAGCTTTCTTT. Full variable domain (remainder filled in from reference TRBV5-6 and TRBJ1-1): DAGVTQSPTHLIKTRGQQVTLRCSPKSGHDTVSWYQQALGQGPQFIFQYYEEEERQRGNFPDRFSGHQFPNYSSELNVNALLLGDSALYLCASSLGTGRNTEAFFGQGTRLTVV.

The chain combines TRBV6-5 with TRBJ2-5, with D possibly being TRBD2 (7 bases). The CDR3 runs to 13 residues. V lost 8 bases to trimming and J lost 5 bases, with 15 bases between them. Looked up from germline, CDR1 is MNHEY and CDR2 is SVGAGI. The CDR3 is CASQAGARETQYF. The CDR3 nucleotides are TGTGCCAGCCAGGCGGGGGCTCGGGAGACCCAGTACTTC.

V usage is TRBV28 and J usage is TRBJ2-7; D uncertain. Between the trimmed V and J ends, which lost 6 bases and 3 bases, there was a span of 3 bases. This CDR3 comprises 10 residues. CDR1 and CDR2 from the germline V gene are MDHEN and SYDVKM. The CDR3: CASRSYEQYF. As DNA, the CDR3 is TGTGCCAGCAGGAGCTACGAGCAGTACTTC.

V and J are TRBV7-2 and TRBJ2-7; TRBD1 might be the D (6 bases). The ends were cut back, 5 bases at V and 1 base at J, with 12 bases in the middle. This CDR3 region has 14 residues. Germline-derived CDR1 and CDR2 are SGHTA and FQGNSA. The CDR3 DNA follows: TGTGCCAGCAGCCAAGACAGGCCATCCTACGAGCAGTACTTC. It is translated as CASSQDRPSYEQYF.

This chain uses TRBV19 with TRBJ1-6; weak D call: TRBD1 (5 bases). The germline V gene has CDR1 LNHDA and CDR2 SQIVND (reference sequence). This CDR3 is 14 amino acids long. Trimming shortened V by 5 bases and J by 11 bases, and 16 bases separated the two germline ends. The CDR3 coding sequence is TGTGCCAGTAGTCTTGGGCAGGGAGGAACACCCCTCCACTTT. Translated: CASSLGQGGTPLHF.

The chain links TRBV5-1 to TRBJ2-3; D not certain. Germline CDR1 and CDR2: SGHRS and YFSETQ. The CDR3 is 18 amino acids. The ends were cut back, 1 base at V and 0 bases at J, with 18 bases in the middle. The CDR3 sequence: CASSLFAELPLSTDTQYF. The CDR3 region has the DNA TGCGCCAGCAGCTTGTTCGCGGAGTTGCCTCTTAGCACAGATACGCAGTATTTT.

In this sample, this clone is large. The same CDR3 also results from other DNA sequences found in this sample. The genes are TRBV5-1 and TRBJ1-6, with D hard to call. V was cut by 0 bases and J by 7 bases, with 5 bases left in between. Germline assignment: CDR1 SGHRS and CDR2 YFSETQ. There are 13 residues in the CDR3. CDR3 protein: CASSLGQNSPLHF. CDR3 DNA: TGCGCCAGCAGCTTGGGACAAAATTCACCCCTCCACTTT.

This clone was observed a few times. The chain is built from TRBV18 and TRBJ1-1; possible D gene TRBD1, 5 bases. The V gene lost 3 bases and the J gene lost 3 bases, with 8 bases spanning the gap. Germline V CDR1 and CDR2: KGHSH, LQKENI. The CDR3 sequence is 13 residues long. This CDR3 reads CASSPQGYTEAFF. In DNA, the CDR3 is TGTGCCAGCTCACCGCAGGGATACACTGAAGCTTTCTTT.

The rearrangement links TRBV6-6 to TRBJ2-7, with TRBD2 matching 7 bases. Germline CDR1 and CDR2: MNHNY and SVGAGI (reference sequence). The CDR3 spans 13 residues. CDR3 protein: CAAEGRGWDEQYF. For the CDR3, the DNA is TGTGCAGCTGAGGGGAGGGGTTGGGACGAGCAGTACTTC.

This chain links TRBV2 with TRBJ1-5; D gene uncertain. V was trimmed by 4 bases and J by 1 base, leaving 8 bases between them. The length of the CDR3 is 14 residues. Germline CDR1 and CDR2: SNHLY and FYNNEI. The CDR3 DNA sequence: TGTGCCAGCAGTGGAAGGGCGAGCAATCAGCCCCAGCATTTT. Its translation is CASSGRASNQPQHF. Variable domain in full (rest from reference TRBV2 and TRBJ1-5): EPEVTQTPSHQVTQMGQEVILRCVPISNHLYFYWYRQILGQKVEFLVSFYNNEISEKSEIFDDQFSVERPDGSNFTLKIRSTKLEDSAMYFCASSGRASNQPQHFGDGTRLSIL.

V is TRBV6-5 and J is TRBJ1-5; D is uncertain. V gave up 4 bases and J gave up 7 bases, with 17 bases separating them. The CDR3 loop spans 15 amino acids. The germline V gene has CDR1 MNHEY and CDR2 SVGAGI. The CDR3 here is CASSSYAPGGQPQHF. The CDR3 coding sequence is TGTGCCAGCAGTTCGTACGCCCCGGGCGGGCAGCCCCAGCATTTT.

This clone appeared a few times. The chain couples TRBV21-1 to TRBJ2-5; no check of the table's D call, TRBD2, against the DNA was made. TRBV21-1 is a pseudogene locus. The CDR3 sequence is 15 residues long. The CDR3 DNA is TGTGCCAGCAGCAAACTAGCGGGAGGGCAAGAGACCCAGTACTTC. Translated: CASSKLAGGQETQYF.

This clone showed up just a few times. The V call is TRBV7-9, the J call TRBJ2-7; TRBD1 or TRBD2 may be the D gene (6 bases each). The CDR3 runs 15 residues. Germline values: CDR1 SEHNR, CDR2 FQNEAQ (reference sequence). Trimming removed 4 bases at V and 3 bases at J, with 16 bases between. CDR3 sequence reads: CASSSPVGGNYEQYF. CDR3 DNA: TGTGCCAGCAGCTCACCAGTAGGGGGGAACTACGAGCAGTACTTC.

The chain combines TRBV11-1 with TRBJ1-1, with 7 positions matching TRBD1. The CDR3 is 14 residues long. V lost 6 bases, J lost 2 bases, and 6 bases stayed unmatched. Germline-derived CDR1 and CDR2 are SGHAT and FQDESV (reference sequence). The CDR3 reads CASSFGTENTEAFF. CDR3 coding DNA: TGTGCCAGCAGTTTCGGGACAGAAAACACTGAAGCTTTCTTT.

For this clone: A much larger clone differs by one base, so this may be a read error. V gene TRBV6-5 combines with J gene TRBJ1-6; D perhaps matches TRBD1 (6 bases). Trimming took 6 bases from V and 11 from J, leaving 20 bases between them. Germline CDR1 MNHEY, CDR2 SVGAGI. There are 15 residues in the CDR3. CDR3 sequence (DNA): TGTGCCAGCAGACAACCACAGGGATTCAATCCACCCCTCCACTTT. Protein sequence: CASRQPQGFNPPLHF.

This clone qualifies as medium-sized (0.01 to 0.1%). The rearrangement links TRBV6-1 to TRBJ2-2, with D unclear. CDR1 is MNHNS, CDR2 SASEGT, per germline. There are 13 residues in the CDR3. V was trimmed by 2 bases and J by 5 bases, leaving 6 bases between them. The CDR3 DNA follows: TGTGCCAGCAGTGAAATTGAGACCGGGGAGCTGTTTTTT. This codes for CASSEIETGELFF.

Note on this clone: This may come from a read error, since a much larger clone is one base off. This chain connects TRBV4-2 to TRBJ1-2; no clear D gene. The CDR3 length is 16 residues. Germline assignment: CDR1 LGHNA and CDR2 YNFKEQ. The CDR3 protein is CASSEDGRRGFYGYTF. CDR3 DNA sequence: TGTGCCAGCAGCGAAGATGGAAGACGAGGCTTCTATGGCTACACCTTC.

Turning to this clone: The junction and the germline gene differ at one end; a read error may be behind it. V is TRBV6-1 and J is TRBJ1-5, with TRBD1 as a possible D gene (6 bases). This CDR3 is built from 15 residues. Germline CDR1 reads MNHNS; CDR2 reads SASEGT. The CDR3 nucleotides are TGTGCCTGCAGTGAAGGGGGGGGCGCAGGTCAGCCCCAGCATTTT. It translates to CACSEGGGAGQPQHF.

The J gene is TRBJ2-5, the V gene TRBV6-1, with TRBD1 matching over 8 bases. The CDR3 is made up of 13 amino acids. With V trimmed by 5 bases and J by 3 bases, 2 bases remained unmatched. Looked up from germline, CDR1 is MNHNS and CDR2 is SASEGT. The CDR3 reads CASSQDREETQYF. Written as DNA, the CDR3 is TGTGCCAGCAGTCAGGACAGGGAAGAGACCCAGTACTTC.

This clone was counted once. V and J are TRBV7-9 and TRBJ2-3; TRBD2 matches at 14 bases. CDR1 and CDR2 from the germline V gene are SEHNR and FQNEAQ (reference sequence). CDR3 length equals 19 residues. Trimming removed 3 bases from V and 2 bases from J; junction bases left unmatched: 10. CDR3 amino acids: CASSFTETSGRAYTDTQYF. For the CDR3, the DNA is TGTGCCAGCAGCTTTACCGAGACTAGCGGGAGGGCCTACACAGATACGCAGTATTTT. Full variable domain (rest looked up from reference TRBV7-9 and TRBJ2-3): DTGVSQNPRHKITKRGQNVTFRCDPISEHNRLYWYRQTLGQGPEFLTYFQNEAQLEKSRLLSDRFSAERPKGSFSTLEIQRTEQGDSAMYLCASSFTETSGRAYTDTQYFGPGTRLTVL.

A note on this clone: One end of the junction does not line up with germline, which may come from a read error. The rearrangement links TRBV7-7 to TRBJ2-1; D is ambiguous. The CDR3 runs 13 residues. The germline CDR1 and CDR2 sequences are SSHAT and FNYEAQ (reference sequence). CDR3 sequence (DNA): TGTGCTAGCAGCTTTTCACCCTACAATGAGCAGTTCTTC. It is translated as CASSFSPYNEQFF.

In this sample, this clone turned up a few times. The chain is built from TRBV11-3 and TRBJ2-1; D is uncertain. Germline V lookup: CDR1 SGHNT, CDR2 YENEEA. The V and J ends lost 3 bases and 8 bases respectively, with 2 bases between them. This CDR3 is 10 amino acids long. The chain's CDR3 is CASSFHEQFF. CDR3 DNA sequence: TGTGCCAGCAGCTTCCATGAGCAGTTCTTC.